The T cell receptor (beta chain) described here comes from a study of blood T cells in healthy people across ages. Findings and caveats of the study: With donor CMV status unknown, expanded clonotype changes were possibly confounded.

The authors ran a second PCR of roughly 7 to 11 cycles using a sample-barcoded 5' primer and a J-beta primer mix. The authors tagged each cDNA molecule using a template-switch adaptor with 12 random nucleotides. TCRdb passed the 5' RACE reads through MiXCR, listing each CDR3 protein once. This table has more than 800,000 distinct CDR3 sequences, under 30% appearing once. This clonotype was seen repeatedly, ten times or more. The antigen remains unidentified. J was trimmed by 4 bases and V by 5 bases; bases with no gene match: 11. The CDR3 loop spans 17 amino acids. Germline assignment: CDR1 SGHAT and CDR2 FQNNGV. Total RNA extraction produced at least 6 micrograms (per sample) for the study.

V is TRBV11-2 and J is TRBJ2-4; 10 bases line up with TRBD1. The source of this sequence is a woman aged 80 or over in good health. The sample was blood. DNA for the CDR3: TGTGCCAGCAGCCAGCGACAGGGGGCAATATCTAAAAACATTCAGTACTTC. It is translated as CASSQRQGAISKNIQYF.